This TCR beta chain was recorded in a study of blood T cell repertoires in COVID-19. The overall study: Donors in the United States, Italy and Spain gave samples during acute or convalescent COVID-19. In each case, the material was cDNA or gDNA derived from T cells, B-cell-depleted T cells, or PBMCs.

How the authors handled the data: The authors estimated nucleated cell counts from reference gene primer amplification. TCRdb's copy holds only in-frame clones and misses some; the assay was immunoSEQ multiplex PCR. The DNA gave D and trimming, while V, J and clone size come from that table. The data hold 200,000 to 250,000 clones, with about 85% observed a single time. This clone was recorded only once. The sequence was collected from a woman between 45 and 65 years old with COVID-19, enrolled during active disease. Source material: peripheral blood.

Here the CDR3 reads CASRTSGVNTGELFF. DNA for the CDR3: TGTGCCAGCAGAACTAGCGGGGTGAACACCGGGGAGCTGTTTTTT. The chain combines TRBV28 with TRBJ2-2; 10 nucleotides align to TRBD2. The trim removed 6 bases at V and 1 base at J, leaving 2 bases unmatched. The CDR3 extends over 15 amino acids. Germline CDR1 and CDR2: MDHEN and SYDVKM.